These 18 T cell receptor beta chains share one sample of origin, sequenced in a study of blood T cell repertoires in COVID-19. Data came from immunoSEQ multiplex PCR; TCRdb stores just in-frame clones and leaves some out. The repertoire includes some 270,000 clones, 84% of them detected once, and less than 20% sits in the top ten. The specimen sequenced was peripheral blood. All receptors derive from a person in their 70s with COVID-19, enrolled during active disease.

V gene TRBV6-2 or TRBV6-3 combines with J gene TRBJ1-5; D possibly corresponds to TRBD1 (5 bases). CDR1 and CDR2 from the germline V gene are MNHEY and SVGEGT. The V end lost 0 bases, the J end lost 6 bases, and 15 bases lay between the germline ends. This CDR3 has 16 amino acids. CDR3 in DNA: TGTGCCAGCAGTTACTCGGCGGGGGTCCTCACTCAGCCCCAGCATTTT. Amino acid sequence: CASSYSAGVLTQPQHF.

The chain employs TRBV5-8 and TRBJ1-1; 8 positions agree with TRBD1. CDR3 length equals 13 residues. With 5 bases clipped from V and 6 bases from J, the junction kept 6 bases outside the gene matches. The germline gives CDR1 SGHTS, CDR2 YDEGEE. CDR3 sequence (DNA): TGTGCCAGCAGACAGGGGGGGGACCCTGAAGCTTTCTTT. It translates to CASRQGGDPEAFF.

This chain joins TRBV5-5 and TRBJ1-1; D is uncertain. The CDR3 runs 14 residues. Trimming cost V 0 bases and J 2 bases, with 8 bases left between them. The germline V gene encodes CDR1 SGHKS and CDR2 YYEKEE (reference sequence). DNA for the CDR3: TGTGCCAGCAGCTTGGCTGTCAGTAACACTGAAGCTTTCTTT. Translated, it gives CASSLAVSNTEAFF.

V is TRBV28 and J is TRBJ1-1; possibly TRBD1 for D (5 bases). The CDR3 consists of 16 residues. Germline-derived CDR1 and CDR2 are MDHEN and SYDVKM. Trimming removed 3 bases at V and 1 base at J, with 15 bases between. CDR3: CASSLWAVGGNTEAFF. The CDR3 region has the DNA TGTGCCAGCAGTTTGTGGGCAGTGGGGGGGAACACTGAAGCTTTCTTT.

J is TRBJ2-1 and V is TRBV4-3, with 10 positions matching TRBD2. CDR1 is LGHNA and CDR2 is YSLEER in the germline V gene. CDR3 size: 15 residues. V lost 4 bases, J lost 8 bases, and 8 bases stayed unmatched. The CDR3 loop reads CASSPRSGGVYEQFF. In DNA, the CDR3 is TGCGCCAGCAGCCCGAGGAGCGGGGGGGTGTATGAGCAGTTCTTC.

V is TRBV29-1 and J is TRBJ2-5; TRBD1 matches 9 bases. Germline V lookup: CDR1 SQVTM, CDR2 ANQGSEA. This CDR3 spans 14 amino acids. Trimming took 4 bases from V and 4 from J; bases not matched to a gene: 7. Here the CDR3 DNA reads TGCAGCGTTGGGAGGACAGGGGCCCTAGAGACCCAGTACTTC. It yields the protein CSVGRTGALETQYF.

This clone came up once. The V gene is TRBV5-5, the J gene TRBJ2-7; 14 nucleotides agree with TRBD2. The V gene's germline CDR1 is SGHKS and CDR2 YYEKEE (reference sequence). CDR3 length equals 16 residues. V trimming: 0 bases; J trimming: 4 bases; junction bases outside the gene matches: 3. CDR3 protein: CASSLGLAGGPYEQYF. For the CDR3, the DNA is TGTGCCAGCAGCTTGGGACTAGCGGGAGGGCCGTACGAGCAGTACTTC.

This chain connects TRBV7-8 to TRBJ1-2; 11 nucleotides match TRBD1. Germline CDR1 and CDR2: SGHVS and FQNEAQ. The V segment lost 5 bases and the J segment 4 bases; nucleotides outside the gene matches: 6. CDR3 length: 15 amino acids. CDR3 residues: CASSPGQGAGYGYTF. Written as DNA, the CDR3 is TGTGCCAGCAGCCCAGGACAGGGGGCGGGCTATGGCTACACCTTC. Full variable domain (rest looked up from reference TRBV7-8 and TRBJ1-2): GAGVSQSPRYKVAKRGQDVALRCDPISGHVSLFWYQQALGQGPEFLTYFQNEAQLDKSGLPSDRFFAERPEGSVSTLKIQRTQQEDSAVYLCASSPGQGAGYGYTFGSGTRLTVV.

This chain links TRBV27 with TRBJ1-4; 8 nucleotides align to TRBD1. V dropped 9 bases and J dropped 6; count of bases not matched to a gene: 9. Germline CDR1 is MNHEY and CDR2 is SMNVEV (reference sequence). The CDR3 spans 14 residues. The CDR3 sequence: CARRQGRLDEKLFF. The CDR3 DNA reads as TGTGCCAGACGACAGGGGCGGTTAGATGAAAAACTGTTTTTT.

This clone was seen only a few times. J is TRBJ1-3 and V is TRBV5-5; 9 nucleotides align to TRBD1. The CDR3 runs to 16 residues. The V and J ends lost 4 bases and 2 bases, in that order; junction bases with no gene match: 7. Per the germline V gene, CDR1 is SGHKS and CDR2 is YYEKEE (reference sequence). CDR3 sequence reads: CASSIKGQGTGNTIYF. CDR3 sequence (DNA): TGTGCCAGCAGCATCAAAGGACAGGGGACTGGAAACACCATATATTTT.

There are a few counts of this clone. CDR3 DNA: TGTGCCAGCAGCTTAGGCCACAGGGTTGGCGAGCAGTACTTC. It encodes CASSLGHRVGEQYF. The rearrangement joins TRBV7-8 to TRBJ2-7; possibly TRBD1 for D (6 bases). The CDR3 covers 14 residues. Per germline, CDR1 SGHVS and CDR2 FQNEAQ. V dropped 1 base and J dropped 6 bases, with 13 bases sitting between them. The whole variable domain, filled in from reference TRBV7-8 and TRBJ2-7, reads GAGVSQSPRYKVAKRGQDVALRCDPISGHVSLFWYQQALGQGPEFLTYFQNEAQLDKSGLPSDRFFAERPEGSVSTLKIQRTQQEDSAVYLCASSLGHRVGEQYFGPGTRLTVT.

The chain has TRBV27 and TRBJ2-1, with no clear D. CDR1 is MNHEY and CDR2 is SMNVEV in the germline V gene (reference sequence). Deletions cut 5 bases from V and 5 bases from J, with 13 bases between. The CDR3 loop spans 14 amino acids. The chain's CDR3 is CASSPLNTNNEQFF. CDR3 coding DNA: TGTGCCAGCAGTCCACTAAATACAAACAATGAGCAGTTCTTC.

The chain has TRBV3-1 (or the pseudogene TRBV3-2) and TRBJ1-1; D is ambiguous. The length of the CDR3 is 12 residues. The ends were cut back, 5 bases at V and 5 bases at J, with 9 bases in the middle. CDR1 is LGHDT, CDR2 YNNKEL, per germline (reference sequence). The CDR3, as DNA: TGTGCCAGCAGCTTGTTGAGGACTGAAGCTTTCTTT. Translating it yields CASSLLRTEAFF.

CDR3 region: CASSLSTGEGYEQYF. The CDR3 nucleotides are TGTGCCAGCAGCTTGTCGACAGGGGAGGGATACGAGCAGTACTTC. The rearrangement uses TRBV5-4 and TRBJ2-7; possible D gene TRBD1, 8 bases. CDR1 and CDR2 (germline): SGHNT, YYREEE (reference sequence). The CDR3 length is 15 residues. V was shortened by 1 base and J by 4 bases, with 15 bases between the two germline ends.

The chain carries TRBV29-1 and TRBJ1-2; possible D gene TRBD1, 5 bases. The CDR3 is made up of 13 amino acids. Trimming removed 4 bases from V and 8 bases from J, with 17 bases in between. Germline V CDR1 and CDR2: SQVTM, ANQGSEA. The CDR3 here is CSVVGGVSYGYTF. CDR3 DNA sequence: TGCAGCGTTGTAGGAGGGGTTTCATACGGCTACACCTTC. The whole variable domain, filled in from reference TRBV29-1 and TRBJ1-2, reads SAVISQKPSRDICQRGTSLTIQCQVDSQVTMMFWYRQQPGQSLTLIATANQGSEATYESGFVIDKFPISRPNLTFSTLTVSNMSPEDSSIYLCSVVGGVSYGYTFGSGTRLTVV.

The rearrangement uses TRBV5-7 and TRBJ2-7; TRBD2 agrees at 8 bases. TRBV5-7 is recorded as an ORF, its role being uncertain. The CDR3 is 17 residues long. J lost 1 base, V lost 4 bases, and 13 bases had no gene match. CDR3 in amino acids: CASSLGRTSPKSYEQYF. The CDR3 DNA reads as TGTGCCAGCAGCCTCGGGCGGACTAGCCCAAAATCCTACGAGCAGTACTTC.

The V and J genes are TRBV7-2 and TRBJ1-1; 8 positions agree with TRBD1. This CDR3 has 15 residues. The V and J ends lost 5 bases and 0 bases, in that order; junction bases with no gene match: 5. The germline gives CDR1 SGHTA, CDR2 FQGNSA. For the CDR3, the DNA is TGTGCCAGCAGCCCTTGGACAGGGATGAACACTGAAGCTTTCTTT. Encoded protein: CASSPWTGMNTEAFF.

This chain joins TRBV28 and TRBJ2-7; 9 nucleotides align to TRBD2. V trimming: 7 bases; J trimming: 0 bases; junction bases outside the gene matches: 10. Germline CDR1 MDHEN, CDR2 SYDVKM. The CDR3 runs to 16 residues. The CDR3 region has the DNA TGTGCCAGCAAGGTAGCGGGGGCCTCTAGCTCCTACGAGCAGTACTTC. This translates into CASKVAGASSSYEQYF.